The 14 T cell receptor beta chains below all came from one sample that was sequenced in a study of cytotoxic CD8 clonotypes in ibrutinib-treated CLL. Assay: immunoSEQ multiplex PCR; the TCRdb copy retains only in-frame clones and omits some. Here the sample spans about 300,000 clones, roughly two thirds being singletons. Sequences were derived from PBMCs, sampled after 36 months of ibrutinib treatment. These receptors originate from a human donor with chronic lymphocytic leukemia.

This clone has only a few counts. The chain employs TRBV5-8 and TRBJ1-5; TRBD1 matches at 8 bases. The CDR3 runs to 16 residues. CDR1 and CDR2 from the germline V gene are SGHTS and YDEGEE. The ends lost 4 bases at V and 0 bases at J; junction bases unmatched: 6. The CDR3 nucleotides are TGTGCCAGCAGCCACCGGACAGGGCCTAGCAATCAGCCCCAGCATTTT. Protein: CASSHRTGPSNQPQHF.

To note about this clone: This sample also contains other DNA sequences that code for the same CDR3. This chain joins TRBV9 and TRBJ2-3; D uncertain. V dropped 3 bases and J dropped 2 bases, with 1 base sitting between them. Germline V gene sequence: CDR1 SGDLS, CDR2 YYNGEE. CDR3 length: 11 residues. CDR3 DNA: TGTGCCAGCAGCGCCACAGATACGCAGTATTTT. It yields the protein CASSATDTQYF.

As regards this clone: This same CDR3 is encoded by further DNA sequences in the sample. V usage is TRBV27 and J usage is TRBJ1-1, with D possibly matching TRBD1 (5 bases). With 6 bases removed from V and 4 bases from J, the gap between germline ends came to 6 bases. Germline lookup yields CDR1 MNHEY and CDR2 SMNVEV (reference sequence). This CDR3 has 11 residues. The CDR3 protein is CASRRGTEAFF. CDR3 bases: TGTGCCAGCAGGAGGGGCACTGAAGCTTTCTTT.

There are a few counts of this clone. The CDR3 bases are TGTGCCAGCAGCGCCGAATGGACAGACGCCTACGAGCAGTACTTC. This translates into CASSAEWTDAYEQYF. The chain recombines TRBV9 with TRBJ2-7; TRBD1 might be the D (6 bases). The germline V gene encodes CDR1 SGDLS and CDR2 YYNGEE. V was trimmed by 3 bases and J by 2 bases, leaving 15 bases between them. The CDR3 contains 15 residues.

This clone was seen a few times. In DNA form, the CDR3 reads TGCGCCAGCAGCTTTGGTAGCGGGATGGGTTGGGAGACCCAGTACTTC. It yields the protein CASSFGSGMGWETQYF. The genes are TRBV5-1 and TRBJ2-5, with 8 nucleotides matching TRBD2. This CDR3 spans 16 amino acids. V shed 2 bases and J 5 bases; nucleotides not matched to a gene: 11. Germline CDR1 is SGHRS and CDR2 is YFSETQ.

The chain employs TRBV6-6 and TRBJ2-7; D is perhaps TRBD2 (7 bases). The CDR3 extends over 16 amino acids. CDR1 is MNHNY, CDR2 SVGAGI, per germline (reference sequence). V gave up 7 bases and J gave up 2 bases, with 21 bases separating them. The CDR3 nucleotides are TGTGCCAGCATTAACAATGTGGGGGGGGGCACCTACGAGCAGTACTTC. Amino acid sequence: CASINNVGGGTYEQYF.

This clone was recorded once. The V gene is TRBV11-1, the J gene TRBJ1-1; TRBD1 might be the D (6 bases). The CDR3 totals 15 residues. V was trimmed by 5 bases and J by 6 bases, leaving 19 bases between them. Germline lookup yields CDR1 SGHAT and CDR2 FQDESV (reference sequence). The DNA of the CDR3 is TGTGCCAGCAGCCCTGGCCAGAGGGGGGTTTCTGAAGCTTTCTTT. As protein: CASSPGQRGVSEAFF.

The rearrangement links TRBV5-1 to TRBJ2-3, with 7 bases fitting TRBD1. The junction had 6 bases not matched to a gene; V was cut back by 4 bases and J by 7 bases. The CDR3 sequence is 13 residues long. Germline V gene lookup returns CDR1 SGHRS and CDR2 YFSETQ. The CDR3 loop is CASSPSGGYTQYF. The CDR3 coding sequence is TGCGCCAGCAGCCCATCAGGGGGATATACGCAGTATTTT.

This sequence joins TRBV4-3 and TRBJ1-4; perhaps TRBD1 as D (6 bases). From germline, CDR1 is LGHNA and CDR2 YSLEER. The CDR3 is 15 residues long. Trimming took 4 bases from V and 14 from J, leaving 23 bases between them. The CDR3 bases are TGCGCCAGCAGCCTCAGTGGGGGAGACGGGGGCGGGCTGTTTTTT. Its protein product is CASSLSGGDGGGLFF.

The V gene is TRBV5-1, the J gene TRBJ2-3, with D possibly TRBD2 on 5 matching bases. This CDR3 has 14 amino acids. The V end was cut by 4 bases, the J end by 2 bases, with 11 bases between. Germline V gene data show CDR1 as SGHRS and CDR2 as YFSETQ. The CDR3 DNA reads as TGCGCCAGCAGCCTAGGACTCAACACAGATACGCAGTATTTT. Translation: CASSLGLNTDTQYF.

This sequence joins TRBV6-5 and TRBJ2-7, with D tentatively TRBD1 (5 bases). Trimming shortened V by 5 bases and J by 2 bases, and 10 bases separated the two germline ends. The CDR3 is 13 residues long. From germline, CDR1 is MNHEY and CDR2 SVGAGI. As DNA, the CDR3 is TGTGCCAGCAGTGCCCCAGGGACCTACGAGCAGTACTTC. Its translation: CASSAPGTYEQYF.

This clone was recorded only once. This chain joins TRBV2 and TRBJ2-7; TRBD2 aligns across 10 bases. CDR1 SNHLY and CDR2 FYNNEI come from the germline V gene. CDR3 length: 15 amino acids. The ends lost 1 base at V and 4 bases at J; junction bases unmatched: 4. CDR3 sequence reads: CASSEVVAGGYEQYF. Here the CDR3 DNA reads TGTGCCAGCAGTGAAGTGGTAGCGGGGGGTTACGAGCAGTACTTC.

The chain is built from TRBV7-3 and TRBJ2-3, with TRBD2 matching 8 bases. The junction had 11 bases not matched to a gene; V was cut back by 4 bases and J by 2 bases. Germline lookup yields CDR1 SGHTA and CDR2 FQGTGA. The CDR3 is made up of 17 amino acids. The CDR3 loop is CASSSPRSGGVTDTQYF. The CDR3 region has the DNA TGTGCCAGCAGCTCACCCCGGAGCGGGGGAGTCACAGATACGCAGTATTTT.

This chain uses TRBV2 with TRBJ1-1; D is perhaps TRBD1 (5 bases). The CDR3 contains 14 residues. V was pared by 5 bases and J by 3 bases, with 13 bases between. The germline V gene has CDR1 SNHLY and CDR2 FYNNEI. The DNA for the CDR3 is TGTGCCAGCAGTTTGAGGGAGGGGTACACTGAAGCTTTCTTT. This codes for CASSLREGYTEAFF.